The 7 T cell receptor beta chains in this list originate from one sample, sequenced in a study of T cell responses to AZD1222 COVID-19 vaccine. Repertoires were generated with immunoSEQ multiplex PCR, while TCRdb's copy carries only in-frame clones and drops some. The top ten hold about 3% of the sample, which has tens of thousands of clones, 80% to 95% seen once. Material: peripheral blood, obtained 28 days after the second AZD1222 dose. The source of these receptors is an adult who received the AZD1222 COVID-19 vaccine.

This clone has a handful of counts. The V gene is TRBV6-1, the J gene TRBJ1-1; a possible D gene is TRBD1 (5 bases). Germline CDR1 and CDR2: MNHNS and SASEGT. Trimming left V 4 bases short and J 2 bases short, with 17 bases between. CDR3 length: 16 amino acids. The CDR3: CASSAQVGNFNTEAFF. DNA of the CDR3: TGTGCCAGCAGTGCACAGGTGGGCAACTTTAACACTGAAGCTTTCTTT.

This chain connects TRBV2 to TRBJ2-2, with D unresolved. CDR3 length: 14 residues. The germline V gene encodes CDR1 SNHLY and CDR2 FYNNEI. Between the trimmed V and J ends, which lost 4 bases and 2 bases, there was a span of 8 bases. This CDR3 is CASSATTNTGELFF. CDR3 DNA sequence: TGTGCCAGCAGTGCAACAACTAACACCGGGGAGCTGTTTTTT.

For the CDR3, the DNA is TGTGCCAGCAGTTTAAAGGGATGGAGGGGCTACACCTTC. It encodes CASSLKGWRGYTF. V gene TRBV12-3 or TRBV12-4 combines with J gene TRBJ1-2; D is unclear. CDR3 length: 13 amino acids. Trimming shortened V by 2 bases and J by 8 bases, and 12 bases separated the two germline ends.

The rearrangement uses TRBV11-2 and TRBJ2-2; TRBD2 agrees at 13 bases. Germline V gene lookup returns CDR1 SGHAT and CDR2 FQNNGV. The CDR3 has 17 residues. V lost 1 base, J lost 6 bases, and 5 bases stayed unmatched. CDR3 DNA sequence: TGTGCCAGCAGCTTAGTGTCCGGGACTAGCGGGGCCGGGGAGCTGTTTTTT. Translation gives CASSLVSGTSGAGELFF.

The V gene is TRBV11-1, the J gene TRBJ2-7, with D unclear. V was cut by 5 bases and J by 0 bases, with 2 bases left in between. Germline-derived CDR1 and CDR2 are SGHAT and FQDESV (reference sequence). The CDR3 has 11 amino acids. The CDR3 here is CASSHSYEQYF. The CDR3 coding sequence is TGTGCCAGCAGCCACTCCTACGAGCAGTACTTC.

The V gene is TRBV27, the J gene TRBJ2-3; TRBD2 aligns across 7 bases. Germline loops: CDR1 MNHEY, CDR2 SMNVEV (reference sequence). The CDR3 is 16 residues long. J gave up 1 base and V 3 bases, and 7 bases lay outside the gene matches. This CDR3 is CASSFGLDVGTDTQYF. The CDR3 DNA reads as TGTGCCAGCAGTTTCGGACTAGACGTCGGCACAGATACGCAGTATTTT.

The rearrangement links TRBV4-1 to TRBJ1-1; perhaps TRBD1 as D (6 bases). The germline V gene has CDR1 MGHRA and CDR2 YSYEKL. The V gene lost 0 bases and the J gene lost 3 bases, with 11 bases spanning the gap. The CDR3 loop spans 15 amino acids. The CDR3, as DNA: TGCGCCAGCAGCCAAGATTGGGGGGCTGACACTGAAGCTTTCTTT. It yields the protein CASSQDWGADTEAFF.